The clone carrying this T cell receptor (beta chain) was counted between two and nine times. Its antigen remains unidentified. This specimen belongs to a study of T-cell memory formation after mild COVID-19. Whole-study context: Each donor largely had its own TCR clusters. Overall study results and limits: While clones contracting from day 15 to 85 were balanced between CD4 and CD8, later expanders leaned CD4+. Among CD4+ contracting clones, most were CM and EM, and CD8+ ones EMRA.

TCRdb independently ran MiXCR on the 5' RACE reads; one entry per CDR3 protein. This sample has tens of thousands of distinct CDR3 sequences, with 10% to 15% found just once. Germline V gives CDR1 MNHEY, CDR2 SMNVEV (reference sequence). This CDR3 is built from 15 residues. V dropped 9 bases and J dropped 0 bases, with 15 bases sitting between them. This clonotype was sampled from a man in his late teens or twenties who had mild COVID-19 (a few samples of this study predate the infection). Cell type and time point are not known. The chain links TRBV27 to TRBJ2-4; TRBD1 might be the D (6 bases). Sequencing was done on a sample of PBMCs or a T cell subset sorted from them (not recorded which). As DNA, the CDR3 is TGTGCCAGGAACGGACAGTCCTTAGCCAAAAACATTCAGTACTTC. It encodes CARNGQSLAKNIQYF.